This T cell receptor (beta chain) stems from a study of chemoradiotherapy in HPV16-positive cancers. Points from the study as a whole: The functional HPV-specific definition rests on just a couple of HPV16-positive patients.

Clones were sequenced by immunoSEQ multiplex PCR, and TCRdb holds only the in-frame ones, with some missing. The table has around 29,000 clones, around 90% seen once. As concerns this clone: Its antigen is unidentified.

Germline-derived CDR1 and CDR2 are LNHNV and YYDKDF (reference sequence). Trimming took 1 base from V and 8 from J, leaving 3 bases between them. The CDR3 is made up of 11 amino acids. The material was blood, obtained from a patient who underwent chemoradiotherapy. The chain employs TRBV15 and TRBJ2-1; unclear D gene. The clonotype comes from a human donor with HPV-associated anogenital cancer. The CDR3 reads CATSRVHEQFF. CDR3 in DNA: TGTGCCACCAGCAGAGTACATGAGCAGTTCTTC.